The next 24 T cell receptor beta chains were all read from a single sample in a study of shared clonotypes between healthy human individuals. Some clones are missing from TCRdb's copy, which holds only in-frame ones; the method was immunoSEQ multiplex PCR. The profile shows about 2.1 million clones, roughly 95% of them singletons. Naive CD8 cells lacked CD45RO and underwent positive selection for CCR7, leaving out terminally differentiated effector memory CD45RA+ cells. Sequenced material: naive CD8+ T cells from PBMCs. These receptors were taken from a man aged 18 to 30 in good health. Some clones in this sample may be carry-over from other donors' samples.

In the case of this clone: Being one base from a much bigger clone, this may be a read error. Other nucleotide sequences in the sample specify the same CDR3. In nucleotides, the CDR3 is TGTGCCAGCAGCTTAGGGCTAAATGAGCAGTTCTTC. This translates into CASSLGLNEQFF. J is TRBJ2-1 and V is TRBV11-2; D remains ambiguous. The CDR3 covers 12 residues. Germline assignment: CDR1 SGHAT and CDR2 FQNNGV. Deletions cut 1 base from V and 7 bases from J, with 5 bases between.

V usage is TRBV7-9 and J usage is TRBJ2-7; possibly TRBD2 for D (6 bases). Between the trimmed V and J ends, which lost 5 bases and 3 bases, there was a span of 11 bases. This CDR3 is built from 13 residues. CDR1 and CDR2 from the germline V gene are SEHNR and FQNEAQ (reference sequence). The CDR3 DNA reads as TGTGCCAGCAGCGCCGGGACTGTCTACGAGCAGTACTTC. Protein product: CASSAGTVYEQYF.

The gene calls are TRBV7-8 and TRBJ1-1; D gene ambiguous. V was trimmed by 1 base and J by 0 bases, leaving 9 bases between them. Germline V lookup: CDR1 SGHVS, CDR2 FQNEAQ. CDR3 length equals 15 residues. In DNA, the CDR3 is TGTGCCAGCAGCTTAGTTGGGATCATGAACACTGAAGCTTTCTTT. Its translation: CASSLVGIMNTEAFF.

The chain links TRBV7-7 to TRBJ2-1, with a tentative D call TRBD2 (6 bases). The V end lost 1 base, the J end lost 6 bases, and 7 bases lay between the germline ends. This CDR3 region has 13 residues. In germline, CDR1 is SSHAT, CDR2 FNYEAQ (reference sequence). CDR3 nucleotide sequence: TGTGCCAGCAGCTTAGGAGCGGGCAATGAGCAGTTCTTC. As protein: CASSLGAGNEQFF.

This rearrangement joins TRBV19 to TRBJ1-5; TRBD1 agrees at 9 bases. V lost 7 bases to trimming and J lost 4 bases; unmatched junction nucleotides: 8. CDR3 length: 15 amino acids. Germline V lookup: CDR1 LNHDA, CDR2 SQIVND (reference sequence). In nucleotides, the CDR3 is TGTGCCAGTACAACCTGGGGACAGGGTAATCAGCCCCAGCATTTT. Its translation: CASTTWGQGNQPQHF.

This clone is a singleton in its sample. J is TRBJ2-5 and V is TRBV7-2, with TRBD1 matching 8 bases. The CDR3 is 19 amino acids. Germline CDR1 reads SGHTA; CDR2 reads FQGNSA. V trimming: 5 bases; J trimming: 5 bases; junction bases outside the gene matches: 22. CDR3 residues: CASSVTSLGRTGSGETQYF. The CDR3 nucleotides are TGTGCCAGCAGCGTAACATCCCTGGGGCGGACAGGGTCAGGTGAGACCCAGTACTTC.

This chain links TRBV5-1 with TRBJ1-1, with D perhaps TRBD1 (5 bases). V gave up 0 bases and J gave up 1 base, with 13 bases separating them. This CDR3 contains 16 residues. Germline values: CDR1 SGHRS, CDR2 YFSETQ. The DNA of the CDR3 is TGCGCCAGCAGCTTGGCAACAGGCTTAACGAACACTGAAGCTTTCTTT. Residues: CASSLATGLTNTEAFF.

The DNA of the CDR3 is TGTGCCAGCAGCTTCCCCCCGCATACAGGGGAAGAGACCCAGTACTTC. It encodes CASSFPPHTGEETQYF. This chain joins TRBV7-9 and TRBJ2-5; 7 bases map to TRBD1. The germline CDR1 and CDR2 sequences are SEHNR and FQNEAQ (reference sequence). The CDR3 sequence is 16 residues long. Trimming at V came to 3 bases and at J to 3 bases, leaving 10 bases not matched to a gene. The full variable domain, in which reference TRBV7-9 and TRBJ2-5 provide the parts outside the CDR3, is DTGVSQNPRHKITKRGQNVTFRCDPISEHNRLYWYRQTLGQGPEFLTYFQNEAQLEKSRLLSDRFSAERPKGSFSTLEIQRTEQGDSAMYLCASSFPPHTGEETQYFGPGTRLLVL.

In its sample, this clone was seen once. Distinct nucleotide sequences in the sample also encode this CDR3. CDR3: CASSPSGPPQEQYF. In DNA form, the CDR3 reads TGTGCCAGCAGCCCGTCGGGACCGCCCCAGGAGCAGTACTTC. The chain uses TRBV7-6 and TRBJ2-7; D may be TRBD1 or TRBD2 (5 bases each). CDR1 is SGHVS, CDR2 FNYEAQ, per germline. This CDR3 is built from 14 residues. Trimming took 5 bases from V and 7 from J, leaving 18 bases between them.

This clone appeared a single time. The chain is built from TRBV5-5 and TRBJ2-7, with 7 bases matching TRBD1. CDR1 is SGHKS, CDR2 YYEKEE, per germline (reference sequence). Unmatched junction bases numbered 7, after V lost 0 bases and J lost 4 bases. The CDR3 totals 15 residues. CDR3 DNA sequence: TGTGCCAGCAGCTTGGCTGCGGACAGGATTTACGAGCAGTACTTC. Its translation is CASSLAADRIYEQYF.

The CDR3 loop is CASSLYGSTTEAFF. CDR3 bases: TGTGCCAGCAGTTTATATGGTAGTACTACTGAAGCTTTCTTT. This chain uses TRBV27 with TRBJ1-1; D not certain. The germline V gene has CDR1 MNHEY and CDR2 SMNVEV (reference sequence). CDR3 size: 14 residues. Trimming removed 1 base at V and 5 bases at J, with 11 bases between.

As concerns this clone: This sample includes further DNA sequences coding for the same CDR3. V and J are TRBV6-1 and TRBJ2-7, with a tentative D call TRBD1 (5 bases). The germline V gene has CDR1 MNHNS and CDR2 SASEGT. CDR3 size: 14 residues. V shed 1 base and J shed 2 bases, with 9 bases lying between them. The CDR3 DNA follows: TGTGCCAGCAGTGAAGTTGTCAGGGCCTACGAGCAGTACTTC. Translating it yields CASSEVVRAYEQYF.

The chain has TRBV28 and TRBJ1-1; unclear D gene. CDR1 MDHEN and CDR2 SYDVKM come from the germline V gene. The CDR3 is 14 amino acids. V gave up 3 bases and J gave up 1 base, with 9 bases separating them. The CDR3 DNA reads TGTGCCAGCAGTTTCTGGCAGGAGAACACTGAAGCTTTCTTT. Protein sequence: CASSFWQENTEAFF. The full variable domain, its missing parts supplied by reference TRBV28 and TRBJ1-1, is DVKVTQSSRYLVKRTGEKVFLECVQDMDHENMFWYRQDPGLGLRLIYFSYDVKMKEKGDIPEGYSVSREKKERFSLILESASTNQTSMYLCASSFWQENTEAFFGQGTRLTVV.

The J gene is TRBJ1-5, the V gene TRBV27; tentative D call: TRBD1 (6 bases). This CDR3 has 15 amino acids. Germline V gene data show CDR1 as MNHEY and CDR2 as SMNVEV (reference sequence). The V and J ends lost 1 base and 6 bases respectively, with 13 bases between them. The CDR3 loop is CASSLWGGGSQPQHF. The CDR3 region has the DNA TGTGCCAGCAGTTTATGGGGGGGCGGGAGTCAGCCCCAGCATTTT.

The V and J genes are TRBV27 and TRBJ1-1, with D maybe TRBD1 (5 bases). Germline loops: CDR1 MNHEY, CDR2 SMNVEV (reference sequence). This CDR3 has 16 amino acids. Deletions cut 2 bases from V and 4 bases from J, with 17 bases between. This CDR3 reads CASSLSPGTAATEAFF. CDR3 nucleotides: TGTGCCAGCAGTTTAAGCCCGGGGACCGCCGCCACTGAAGCTTTCTTT.

The CDR3 nucleotides read TGTGCCAGCAGCCCGGGACGCAAGACAGGCAACATTGGCTACACCTTC. It translates to CASSPGRKTGNIGYTF. The V and J genes are TRBV7-3 and TRBJ1-2, with D possibly being TRBD1 (6 bases). Germline CDR1 is SGHTA and CDR2 is FQGTGA. V lost 5 bases and J 7 bases, leaving 23 bases between the germline ends. This CDR3 region has 16 residues.

This clone was detected only once. This sequence joins TRBV7-3 and TRBJ2-1, with a tentative D call TRBD2 (6 bases). The CDR3 loop spans 15 amino acids. CDR1 and CDR2 (germline): SGHTA, FQGTGA. V shed 5 bases and J shed 8 bases, with 19 bases lying between them. In nucleotides, the CDR3 is TGTGCCAGCAGCCCCCATGGGACTCGAGACGATGAGCAGTTCTTC. Translated, it gives CASSPHGTRDDEQFF.

This chain links TRBV27 with TRBJ1-3, with 10 bases that match TRBD1. V dropped 5 bases and J dropped 4; count of bases not matched to a gene: 14. There are 18 residues in the CDR3. Per germline, CDR1 MNHEY and CDR2 SMNVEV (reference sequence). Here the CDR3 DNA reads TGTGCCAGCAGTCACCTCCCCGGGACAGGGGCGTCCGGAAACACCATATATTTT. Encoded protein: CASSHLPGTGASGNTIYF.

With respect to this clone: Other DNA sequences in the sample encode the same CDR3. The chain is built from TRBV5-6 and TRBJ2-3; no firm D call. There are 13 residues in the CDR3. Trimming removed 4 bases from V and 0 bases from J, with 6 bases in between. Germline loops: CDR1 SGHDT, CDR2 YYEEEE. This chain's CDR3 is CASSADSTDTQYF. In nucleotides, the CDR3 is TGTGCCAGCAGCGCTGACAGCACAGATACGCAGTATTTT.

This clone appeared a single time. The chain recombines TRBV5-1 with TRBJ2-7; D not resolved. V shed 0 bases and J shed 2 bases, with 12 bases lying between them. This CDR3 comprises 15 residues. Germline V gives CDR1 SGHRS, CDR2 YFSETQ. The CDR3 sequence: CASSLAAGLTYEQYF. CDR3 DNA: TGCGCCAGCAGCTTGGCGGCAGGCCTTACCTACGAGCAGTACTTC.

The V gene is TRBV27, the J gene TRBJ2-5, with D unclear. Germline V lookup: CDR1 MNHEY, CDR2 SMNVEV (reference sequence). CDR3 length: 13 residues. V was cut by 3 bases and J by 5 bases, with 10 bases left in between. CDR3 bases: TGTGCCAGCAGTTTCGGCCTTCGGGAGACCCAGTACTTC. Translating it yields CASSFGLRETQYF.

The DNA for the CDR3 is TGTGCCAGCAGTTACTCAGGGCCACCCGGGTACGAGCAGTACTTC. Protein sequence: CASSYSGPPGYEQYF. This rearrangement joins TRBV6-6 to TRBJ2-7; D unresolved. Trimming pared 0 bases from V and 4 bases from J, leaving 13 bases between. The CDR3 has 15 amino acids. Germline values: CDR1 MNHNY, CDR2 SVGAGI (reference sequence).

The V gene is TRBV6-6, the J gene TRBJ2-4, with no clear D. Looked up from germline, CDR1 is MNHNY and CDR2 is SVGAGI (reference sequence). The V end lost 4 bases, the J end lost 4 bases, and 14 bases lay between the germline ends. The CDR3 consists of 15 residues. CDR3 sequence reads: CASSSYEDPKNIQYF. The CDR3 region has the DNA TGTGCCAGCAGTTCCTACGAGGACCCAAAAAACATTCAGTACTTC.

The rearrangement uses TRBV9 and TRBJ1-2, with D possibly TRBD1 on 6 matching bases. The CDR3 runs to 16 residues. Germline CDR1 is SGDLS and CDR2 is YYNGEE. The germline V and J ends were trimmed by 0 bases and 2 bases, with 14 bases remaining between them. The CDR3 is CASSVAKGGVNYGYTF. DNA for the CDR3: TGTGCCAGCAGCGTAGCCAAAGGGGGAGTGAACTATGGCTACACCTTC.